The rows below give T cell receptor beta chains drawn from one sample of a study of CD8+CD57+ T cells in acquired aplastic anemia. From the reads, TCRdb called clonotypes with MiXCR, one entry per CDR3 protein. The sample records tens of thousands of distinct CDR3 sequences, about two thirds being singletons. Sequencing input: sorted CD4+, CD8+, or CD8+CD57+ T cells (not recorded which) from PBMCs. The receptors here all came from a human donor in good health, serving as a control. Both conserved end residues are part of each CDR3. D genes are given only for firm matches. Not every row has a clone size; where given, it reads once, few, many or a size class.

clone_size,d_call,v_call,j_call,cdr3_nt,cdr3_aa
NA,TRBD1,TRBV10-3,TRBJ1-2,TGTGCCAGCCAGGACAGGGTCCTTTATGGCTACACCTTC,CASQDRVLYGYTF
NA,TRBD2,TRBV2,TRBJ2-7,TGTGCCAGCAGGCCAGGGAGGGGACTCGACGAGCAGTACTTC,CASRPGRGLDEQYF
many,NA,TRBV27,TRBJ2-1,TGTGCCAGCAGACTAGGGCCTTGGGATGAGCAGTTCTTC,CASRLGPWDEQFF
few,TRBD2,TRBV20-1,TRBJ2-7,TGCAGTGCTAGGTCCGGGAGGGGAGGCTACGAGCAGTACTTC,CSARSGRGGYEQYF
many,TRBD2,TRBV9,TRBJ2-7,TGTGCCAGCAGCGTAGCCCTAGCGGGGTACGAGCAGTACTTC,CASSVALAGYEQYF
NA,NA,TRBV10-2,TRBJ2-3,TGCGCCAGCGGGGGCCCCACAGATACGCAGTATTTT,CASGGPTDTQYF
once,TRBD1,TRBV24-1,TRBJ2-5,TGTGCCACCAGTGATTCCGGGACAGGGGGCGGAGAGACCCAGTACTTC,CATSDSGTGGGETQYF
NA,NA,TRBV19,TRBJ2-7,TGTGCCAGTAGTATAGCTAGGACAGACGAGCAGTACTTC,CASSIARTDEQYF
NA,NA,TRBV29-1,TRBJ2-3,TGCAGCGTGGCTCCCAGGGTCCGCACAGATACGCAGTACTTT,CSVAPRVRTDTQYF
medium-sized,TRBD1,TRBV2,TRBJ2-5,TGTGCCAGCAGTGAAGCCGGGACAGCCGGAGAGACCCAGTACTTC,CASSEAGTAGETQYF
NA,NA,TRBV11-1,TRBJ2-3,TGTGCCAGCAGCCTACCCCAGCGGTCCACGGATACGCAGTATTTT,CASSLPQRSTDTQYF
many,TRBD1,TRBV6-4,TRBJ2-1,TGTGCCAGCAGTGAAAAGACAGGGGGCAATGAGCAGTTCTTC,CASSEKTGGNEQFF
NA,NA,TRBV2,TRBJ2-5,TGTGCCAGCAGTGAATTGGAGACCCAGTACTTC,CASSELETQYF
NA,NA,TRBV11-2,TRBJ2-7,TGTGCCAGCTGCCTTGAGGGGGACGACCACGAGCAGTACTTC,CASCLEGDDHEQYF
once,TRBD2,TRBV12-3/TRBV12-4,TRBJ2-7,TGTGCCAGCAGAGGTAGCGGGAGTTACGAGCAGTACTTC,CASRGSGSYEQYF
NA,NA,TRBV6-5,TRBJ2-5,TGTGCCAGCAGTTACTCGCTTTTGGTGCAAGAGACCCAGCACTTC,CASSYSLLVQETQHF
NA,NA,TRBV25-1,TRBJ2-1,TGTGCCAGCAGTGTAGGGCAGATCAATGAGCAGTTCTTC,CASSVGQINEQFF
NA,TRBD1,TRBV2,TRBJ2-7,TGTGCCAGCAGGTTGCCAGGGGGTTCCTACGAGCAGTACTTC,CASRLPGGSYEQYF
NA,TRBD2,TRBV10-3,TRBJ2-7,TGTGCCATCAGTGAGGGTCTAGCGGGGGGTCCCTACAACGAGCAGTACTTC,CAISEGLAGGPYNEQYF
many,NA,TRBV12-3/TRBV12-4,TRBJ1-1,TGTGCCAGCGGGTATTCGGGTGGGGATATTGAAGTAGCTGAAGCTTTCTTT,CASGYSGGDIEVAEAFF
NA,TRBD1,TRBV10-3,TRBJ2-7,TGTGCCGCCGCTACCGGGACAGTCGGATACGAGCAGTACTTC,CAAATGTVGYEQYF
NA,TRBD2,TRBV7-2,TRBJ2-5,TGTGCCAGCAGCGCGGTGGGACTAGAGCGGGAGACCCAGTACTTC,CASSAVGLERETQYF
many,TRBD2,TRBV11-2,TRBJ2-1,TGTGCCAGCAGCCGGACCGAGGGACTAGCGAGAAATGAGCAGTTCTTC,CASSRTEGLARNEQFF
NA,TRBD1,TRBV25-1,TRBJ2-7,TGTGCCAGCAGTGTCGCCCGATCCAGGGGGTACGAGCAGTACTTC,CASSVARSRGYEQYF
few,NA,TRBV19,TRBJ1-2,TGTGCCAGTGGGGGGGGCAGACTACGCTATGGCTACACCTTC,CASGGGRLRYGYTF
once,TRBD2,TRBV19,TRBJ2-3,TGTGCCAGTAGTAACCCCGGGACTCCCTCTGAGCGGGGTACGCAGTATTTT,CASSNPGTPSERGTQYF
NA,NA,TRBV19,TRBJ1-5,TGTGCCAGTGGTATAGAGCCCTTCACGCATTTT,CASGIEPFTHF
NA,NA,TRBV2,TRBJ1-6,TGTGCCAGCCGGGGTTATAATTCACCCCTCCACTTT,CASRGYNSPLHF
once,TRBD1,TRBV11-1,TRBJ2-7,TGTGCCAGCAGCTCTAAGGGACAGGGGTCCTACGAGCAGTACTTC,CASSSKGQGSYEQYF
medium-sized,NA,TRBV19,TRBJ2-7,TGTGCCAGTAGTACGGGACCTCACGAGCAGTACTTC,CASSTGPHEQYF
medium-sized,NA,TRBV7-9,TRBJ2-7,TGTGCCACCGGCGGAGGAGCGGGCTCCTACGAGCAGTACTTC,CATGGGAGSYEQYF
NA,TRBD1,TRBV2,TRBJ1-1,TGTGCCAGCAGGGACAGGGGGGCTGAAGCTTTCTTT,CASRDRGAEAFF
few,TRBD1,TRBV15,TRBJ2-7,TGTGCCACCAGAGGGGAGACAGGGGGCCTTAGCGAGCAGTACTTC,CATRGETGGLSEQYF
NA,NA,TRBV9,TRBJ2-3,TGTGCCAGCAGCGTTCCGGGAGTGGGAGATACGCAGTATTTT,CASSVPGVGDTQYF
NA,NA,TRBV2,TRBJ2-1,TGTGCCAGCAGTGTAGGTGGCTACAATGAGCAGTTCTTC,CASSVGGYNEQFF
NA,NA,TRBV19,TRBJ1-5,TGTGCCAGTAGTATCAGCGGGGAGGGTCAGCCCCAGCATTTT,CASSISGEGQPQHF
NA,TRBD1,TRBV2,TRBJ1-5,TGTGCCAGCTCGGTGGGGACAGGGCGCAATCAGCCCCAGCATTTT,CASSVGTGRNQPQHF
few,TRBD2,TRBV15,TRBJ2-7,TGTGCCACCAGGGGGGGGGCCTACGAGCAGTACTTC,CATRGGAYEQYF
few,NA,TRBV15,TRBJ2-3,TGTGCCACCAGCAGGGGACTGCCCACCGGTACGCAGTATTTT,CATSRGLPTGTQYF